One and the same sample provided the 14 T cell receptor beta chains below, sequenced in a study of shared clonotypes between healthy human individuals. Profiled with immunoSEQ multiplex PCR; TCRdb holds only in-frame clones, not every one. The top ten clones hold around 13% of a sample with fewer than 600,000 clones, more than 70% of them seen once. Sequences were obtained from PBMCs. Source of these receptors: a middle-aged woman in good health. Some clones in this sample may be carry-over from other donors' samples.

The V and J genes are TRBV7-9 and TRBJ2-5; 8 bases map to TRBD2. The J call could be wrong; TRBJ2-7 is a better fit for the DNA end. The CDR3 sequence is 13 residues long. CDR1 SEHNR and CDR2 FQNEAQ come from the germline V gene (reference sequence). In nucleotides, the CDR3 is TGTGCCAGCACGCCTAGCGGGTTCAACGAGCAGTACTTC. This translates into CASTPSGFNEQYF.

This clone was detected only once. V usage is TRBV9 and J usage is TRBJ2-1; TRBD1 matches 9 bases. Germline CDR1 reads SGDLS; CDR2 reads YYNGEE. The V and J ends lost 1 base and 8 bases, in that order; junction bases with no gene match: 10. This CDR3 contains 16 residues. This CDR3 reads CASSVSGTGRTHEQFF. The CDR3 region has the DNA TGTGCCAGCAGCGTATCCGGGACAGGGAGAACCCATGAGCAGTTCTTC.

The V call is TRBV4-2, the J call TRBJ2-1; D uncertain. Germline V gene data show CDR1 as LGHNA and CDR2 as YNFKEQ. The V gene lost 0 bases and the J gene lost 3 bases, with 15 bases spanning the gap. CDR3 length equals 17 residues. The CDR3 loop is CASSQDPPGSIYNEQFF. CDR3 sequence (DNA): TGTGCCAGCAGCCAAGATCCTCCCGGTTCCATCTACAATGAGCAGTTCTTC.

Points on this clone: A read error may explain this, as a much larger clone is one base away. The same CDR3 is also encoded by other DNA sequences in this sample. The chain is built from TRBV5-4 and TRBJ1-1; 8 bases align to TRBD1. The germline gives CDR1 SGHNT, CDR2 YYREEE (reference sequence). The CDR3 is 15 amino acids. The DNA for the CDR3 is TGTGCCAGCAGGTTCCAGACAGGGGCTGACACTGAAGCCTTCTTT. It is translated as CASRFQTGADTEAFF.

The V and J genes are TRBV7-2 and TRBJ2-1, with unresolved D. Germline CDR1 is SGHTA and CDR2 is FQGNSA. V gave up 6 bases and J gave up 6 bases, with 15 bases separating them. The CDR3 loop spans 14 amino acids. The CDR3 nucleotides read TGTGCCAGCAGGCGGAATGACCCCTCCAATGAGCAGTTCTTC. This translates into CASRRNDPSNEQFF.

V usage is TRBV5-1 and J usage is TRBJ2-1, with D uncertain. Trimming cost V 0 bases and J 6 bases, with 10 bases left between them. The CDR3 is made up of 14 amino acids. Germline V gene lookup returns CDR1 SGHRS and CDR2 YFSETQ. CDR3 in DNA: TGCGCCAGCAGCTTGGCCGCCTTCGGCAATGAGCAGTTCTTC. Amino acid sequence: CASSLAAFGNEQFF.

This chain links TRBV28 with TRBJ2-1; 8 bases align to TRBD2. This CDR3 is 14 amino acids long. With V trimmed by 5 bases and J by 4 bases, 4 bases remained unmatched. Germline V CDR1 and CDR2: MDHEN, SYDVKM. The CDR3: CASSEGLGYNEQFF. The CDR3 DNA reads TGTGCCAGCAGTGAGGGACTAGGTTACAATGAGCAGTTCTTC.

Of note for this clone: Just one base apart from a much larger clone, this may be a read error. The same CDR3 can be traced to other DNA sequences in this sample. The chain couples TRBV7-2 to TRBJ1-1; unclear D gene. The germline CDR1 and CDR2 sequences are SGHTA and FQGNSA. V lost 6 bases to trimming and J lost 2 bases, with 4 bases between them. The CDR3 extends over 11 amino acids. CDR3 sequence (DNA): TGTGCCAGCAGTTTAAACACTGAAGCTTTCTTT. This translates into CASSLNTEAFF. Full variable domain (outside the CDR3, taken from reference TRBV7-2 and TRBJ1-1): GAGVSQSPSNKVTEKGKDVELRCDPISGHTALYWYRQSLGQGLEFLIYFQGNSAPDKSGLPSDRFSAERTGGSVSTLTIQRTQQEDSAVYLCASSLNTEAFFGQGTRLTVV.

The chain recombines TRBV13 with TRBJ1-2; TRBD1 matches 9 bases. CDR3 length equals 13 residues. CDR1 and CDR2 (germline): PRHDT, FYEKMQ (reference sequence). With 10 bases clipped from V and 7 bases from J, the junction kept 10 bases outside the gene matches. The CDR3 loop is CATKTGGVSGYTF. In nucleotides, the CDR3 is TGTGCCACCAAGACAGGGGGAGTTAGTGGCTACACCTTC.

Regarding this clone: This likely traces to a read error, being one base from a far larger clone. This chain links TRBV28 with TRBJ1-2, with D possibly matching TRBD1 (5 bases). From germline, CDR1 is MDHEN and CDR2 SYDVKM. The V and J ends lost 8 bases and 2 bases respectively, with 18 bases between them. This CDR3 region has 15 residues. The CDR3: CASAPLQGFNYGYTF. CDR3 nucleotide sequence: TGTGCCAGCGCCCCCCTTCAGGGTTTCAACTATGGCTACACCTTC.

The chain joins TRBV28 to TRBJ2-7, with 7 bases identical to TRBD1. CDR1 is MDHEN, CDR2 SYDVKM, per germline. CDR3 size: 12 residues. Trimming removed 4 bases from V and 7 bases from J; junction bases left unmatched: 4. The CDR3 spells CASSWAGGEQYF. The CDR3 DNA is TGTGCCAGCAGTTGGGCAGGGGGAGAGCAGTACTTC.

Turning to this clone: Sequence at one end of the junction differs from germline and may be a read error. This chain connects TRBV30 to TRBJ2-3; TRBD2 aligns across 7 bases. Germline CDR1 and CDR2: GTSNPN and SVGIG (reference sequence). The CDR3 has 13 amino acids. This chain's CDR3 is CAGRAGYTDTQYF. In DNA form, the CDR3 reads TGTGCCGGGAGGGCCGGTTACACAGATACGCAGTATTTT.

This clone was observed many times. Other nucleotide sequences from this sample produce the same CDR3. J is TRBJ2-7 and V is TRBV6-5; perhaps TRBD1 as D (5 bases). Trimming pared 6 bases from V and 2 bases from J, leaving 14 bases between. Germline V gene sequence: CDR1 MNHEY, CDR2 SVGAGI. CDR3 size: 14 residues. CDR3 nucleotide sequence: TGTGCCAGCAGCCAGGGCAGGCAAACCTACGAGCAGTACTTC. The encoded protein is CASSQGRQTYEQYF.

The chain recombines TRBV7-2 with TRBJ2-5; a weak D match, TRBD1 (5 bases). Trimming shortened V by 0 bases and J by 5 bases, and 10 bases separated the two germline ends. CDR1 and CDR2 from the germline V gene are SGHTA and FQGNSA. The CDR3 contains 14 residues. CDR3 sequence: CASSLAAGWETQYF. DNA for the CDR3: TGTGCCAGCAGCTTAGCGGCAGGGTGGGAGACCCAGTACTTC.